This TCR beta chain derives from a study of cytomegalovirus exposure and HLA in healthy donors. General observations from the study: The number of N-insertions in an Asian-associated ancestry cluster was reportedly below the roughly 670-donor mean in a later analysis. Later analysis identified 16,000 or so TCR beta sequences associated with HLA alleles, using a false discovery rate threshold of 0.05. Looking again later, the authors saw that most CMV-associated TCR beta chains seemed HLA-restricted.

As for this clone: Antigen: not known.

Germline CDR1 and CDR2: WNHNN and SYGVQD (reference sequence). This CDR3 contains 17 residues. V shed 3 bases and J shed 0 bases, with 18 bases lying between them. The study ran its PCR with 60 Vbeta and 13 Jbeta primers. The table came from immunoSEQ multiplex PCR; TCRdb's copy has only in-frame clones and leaves some out. The profile covers 210,000 or so clones, with over 60% appearing a single time and roughly 1.9% taken by the ten largest. The chain combines TRBV10-1 with TRBJ2-7, with a tentative D call TRBD2 (5 bases). The receptor's source is a man between 18 and 35 years old in good health and CMV-seronegative. The material sequenced was PBMCs. CDR3 nucleotide sequence: TGCGCCAGCAGTGATGGAGGTGGCACGCGTAACTCCTACGAGCAGTACTTC. It yields the protein CASSDGGGTRNSYEQYF.